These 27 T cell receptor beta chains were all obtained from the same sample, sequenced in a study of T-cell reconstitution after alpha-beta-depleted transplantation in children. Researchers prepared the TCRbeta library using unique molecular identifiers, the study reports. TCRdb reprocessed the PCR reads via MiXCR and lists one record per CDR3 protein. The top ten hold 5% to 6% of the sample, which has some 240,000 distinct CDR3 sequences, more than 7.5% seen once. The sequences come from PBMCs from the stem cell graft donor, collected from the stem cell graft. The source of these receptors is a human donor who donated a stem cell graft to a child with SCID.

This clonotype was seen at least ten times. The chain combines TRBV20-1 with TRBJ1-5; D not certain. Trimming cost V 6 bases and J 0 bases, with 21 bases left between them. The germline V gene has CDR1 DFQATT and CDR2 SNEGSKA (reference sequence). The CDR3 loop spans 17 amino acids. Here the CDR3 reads CSALAGSWSGSNQPQHF. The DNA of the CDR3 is TGCAGTGCCCTGGCGGGCTCGTGGTCGGGTAGCAATCAGCCCCAGCATTTT.

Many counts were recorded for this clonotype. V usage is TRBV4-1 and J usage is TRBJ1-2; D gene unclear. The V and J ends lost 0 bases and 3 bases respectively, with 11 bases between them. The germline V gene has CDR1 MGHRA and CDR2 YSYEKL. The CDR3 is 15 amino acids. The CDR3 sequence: CASSQDPLKYYGYTF. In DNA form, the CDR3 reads TGCGCCAGCAGCCAAGATCCACTGAAATACTATGGCTACACCTTC.

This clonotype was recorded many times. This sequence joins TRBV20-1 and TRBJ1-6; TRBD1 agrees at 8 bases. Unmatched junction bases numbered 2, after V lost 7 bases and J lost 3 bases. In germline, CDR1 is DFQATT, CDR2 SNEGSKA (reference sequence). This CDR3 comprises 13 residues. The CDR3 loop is CSVGTGYNSPLHF. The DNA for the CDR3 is TGCAGTGTGGGGACAGGCTATAATTCACCCCTCCACTTT.

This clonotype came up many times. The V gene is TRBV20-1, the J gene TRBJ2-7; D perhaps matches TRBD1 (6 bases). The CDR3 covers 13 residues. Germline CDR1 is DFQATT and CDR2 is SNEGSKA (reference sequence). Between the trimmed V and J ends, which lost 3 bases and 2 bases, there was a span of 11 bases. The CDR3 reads CSASYRDPYEQYF. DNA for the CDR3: TGCAGTGCTAGCTACAGGGACCCCTACGAGCAGTACTTC.

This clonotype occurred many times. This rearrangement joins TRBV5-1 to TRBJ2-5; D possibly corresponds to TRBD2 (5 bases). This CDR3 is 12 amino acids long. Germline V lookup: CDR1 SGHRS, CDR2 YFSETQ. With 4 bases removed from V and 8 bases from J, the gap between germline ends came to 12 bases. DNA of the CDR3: TGCGCCAGCAGCCCCGCCGGGGTTACCCAGTACTTC. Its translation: CASSPAGVTQYF.

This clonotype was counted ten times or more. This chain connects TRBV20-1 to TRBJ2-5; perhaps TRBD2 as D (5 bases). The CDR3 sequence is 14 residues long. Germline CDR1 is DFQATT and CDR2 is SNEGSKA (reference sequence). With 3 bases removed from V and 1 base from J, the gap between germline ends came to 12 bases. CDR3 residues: CSASFPGFQETQYF. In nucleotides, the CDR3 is TGCAGTGCTAGCTTTCCGGGATTCCAAGAGACCCAGTACTTC.

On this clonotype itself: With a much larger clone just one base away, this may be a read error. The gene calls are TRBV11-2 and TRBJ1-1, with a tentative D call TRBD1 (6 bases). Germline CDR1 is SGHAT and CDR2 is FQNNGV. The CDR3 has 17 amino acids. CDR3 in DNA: TGTGCCAGCAGCTTAGTTGGGGGCCGGAGGATGAACGCTGAAGCTTTCTTT. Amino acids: CASSLVGGRRMNAEAFF.

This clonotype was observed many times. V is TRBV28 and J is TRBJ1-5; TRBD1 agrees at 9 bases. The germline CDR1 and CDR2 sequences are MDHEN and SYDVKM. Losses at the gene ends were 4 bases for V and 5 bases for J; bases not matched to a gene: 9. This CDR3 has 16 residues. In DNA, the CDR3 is TGTGCCAGCAGTTCAACAGGGGGCGGGGTAGATCAGCCCCAGCATTTT. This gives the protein CASSSTGGGVDQPQHF.

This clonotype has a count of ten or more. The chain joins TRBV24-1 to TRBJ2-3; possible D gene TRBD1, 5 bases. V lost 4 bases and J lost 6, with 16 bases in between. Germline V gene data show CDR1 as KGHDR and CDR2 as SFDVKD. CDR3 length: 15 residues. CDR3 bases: TGTGCCACCAGTGACCCTGCCAGGGTGGGGGATACGCAGTATTTT. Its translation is CATSDPARVGDTQYF.

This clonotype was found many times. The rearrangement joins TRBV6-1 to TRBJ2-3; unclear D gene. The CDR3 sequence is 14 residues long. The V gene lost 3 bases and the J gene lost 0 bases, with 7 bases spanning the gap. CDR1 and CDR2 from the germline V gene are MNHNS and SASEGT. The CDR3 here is CASSDRGSTDTQYF. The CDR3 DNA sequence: TGTGCCAGCAGTGATCGAGGCAGCACAGATACGCAGTATTTT.

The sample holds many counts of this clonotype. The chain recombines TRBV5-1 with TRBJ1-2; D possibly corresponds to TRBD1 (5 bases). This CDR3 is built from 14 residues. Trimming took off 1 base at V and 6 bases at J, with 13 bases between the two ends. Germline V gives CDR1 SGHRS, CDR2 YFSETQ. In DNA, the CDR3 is TGCGCCAGCAGCTTGCGGGGGGGGTACGATGGCTACACCTTC. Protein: CASSLRGGYDGYTF.

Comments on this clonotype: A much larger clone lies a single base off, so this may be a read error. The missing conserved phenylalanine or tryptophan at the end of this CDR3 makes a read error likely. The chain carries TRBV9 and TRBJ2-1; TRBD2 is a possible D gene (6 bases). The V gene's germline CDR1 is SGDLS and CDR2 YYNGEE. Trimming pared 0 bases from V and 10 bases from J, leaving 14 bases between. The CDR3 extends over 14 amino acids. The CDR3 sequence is CASSVGDFPGEQFC. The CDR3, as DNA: TGTGCCAGCAGCGTAGGGGACTTCCCCGGGGAGCAGTTCTGC.

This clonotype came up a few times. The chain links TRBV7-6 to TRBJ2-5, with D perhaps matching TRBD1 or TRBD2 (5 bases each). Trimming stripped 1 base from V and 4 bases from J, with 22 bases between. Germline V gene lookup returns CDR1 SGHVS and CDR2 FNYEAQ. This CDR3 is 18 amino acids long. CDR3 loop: CASSLVVGGGYLGETQYF. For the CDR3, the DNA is TGTGCCAGCAGCTTAGTTGTCGGTGGGGGTTATTTGGGAGAGACCCAGTACTTC. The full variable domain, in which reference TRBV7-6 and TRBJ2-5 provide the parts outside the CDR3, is GAGVSQSPRYKVTKRGQDVALRCDPISGHVSLYWYRQALGQGPEFLTYFNYEAQQDKSGLPNDRFSAERPEGSISTLTIQRTEQRDSAMYRCASSLVVGGGYLGETQYFGPGTRLLVL.

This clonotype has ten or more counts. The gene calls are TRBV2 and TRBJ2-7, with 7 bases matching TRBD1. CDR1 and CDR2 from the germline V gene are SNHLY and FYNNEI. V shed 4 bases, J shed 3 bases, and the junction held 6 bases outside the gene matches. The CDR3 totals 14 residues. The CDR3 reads CASSGQRQGYEQYF. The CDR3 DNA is TGTGCCAGCAGTGGCCAAAGACAGGGCTACGAGCAGTACTTC.

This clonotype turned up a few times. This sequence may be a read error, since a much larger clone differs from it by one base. In nucleotides, the CDR3 is TGCGCCAACAGCTGGGGCAACAGGGGCTCCTACGAGCAGTACTTC. Its translation: CANSWGNRGSYEQYF. The chain recombines TRBV5-1 with TRBJ2-7, with 7 nucleotides matching TRBD1. Germline V gene lookup returns CDR1 SGHRS and CDR2 YFSETQ. The CDR3 sequence is 15 residues long.

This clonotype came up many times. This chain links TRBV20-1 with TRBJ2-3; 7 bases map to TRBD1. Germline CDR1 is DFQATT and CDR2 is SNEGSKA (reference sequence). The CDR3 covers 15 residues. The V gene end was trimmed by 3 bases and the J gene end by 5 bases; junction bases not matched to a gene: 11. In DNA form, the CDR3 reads TGCAGTGCTAGGTCGACAGGGTCTAAAAAAGATACGCAGTATTTT. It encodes CSARSTGSKKDTQYF.

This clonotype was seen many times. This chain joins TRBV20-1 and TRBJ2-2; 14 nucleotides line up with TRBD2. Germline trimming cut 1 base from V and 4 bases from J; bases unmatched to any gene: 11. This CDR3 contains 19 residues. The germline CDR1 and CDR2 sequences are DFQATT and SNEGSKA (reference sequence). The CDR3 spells CSARAWTSGGTFVTGELFF. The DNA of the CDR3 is TGCAGTGCTAGAGCTTGGACTAGCGGGGGGACATTCGTCACCGGGGAGCTGTTTTTT.

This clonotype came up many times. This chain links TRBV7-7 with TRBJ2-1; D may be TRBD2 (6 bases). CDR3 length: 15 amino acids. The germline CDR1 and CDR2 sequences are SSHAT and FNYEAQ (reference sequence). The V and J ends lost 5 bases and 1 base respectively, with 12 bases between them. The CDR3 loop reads CASSPRAGSYNEQFF. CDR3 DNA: TGTGCCAGCAGCCCCCGCGCGGGGTCCTACAATGAGCAGTTCTTC.

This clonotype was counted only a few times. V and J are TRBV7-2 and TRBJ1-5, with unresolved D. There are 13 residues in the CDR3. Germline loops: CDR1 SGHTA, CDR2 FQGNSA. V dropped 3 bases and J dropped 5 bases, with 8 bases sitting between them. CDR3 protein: CASSFHGDQPQHF. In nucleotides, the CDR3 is TGTGCCAGCAGCTTCCACGGGGATCAGCCCCAGCATTTT. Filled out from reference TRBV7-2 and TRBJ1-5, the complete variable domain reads GAGVSQSPSNKVTEKGKDVELRCDPISGHTALYWYRQSLGQGLEFLIYFQGNSAPDKSGLPSDRFSAERTGGSVSTLTIQRTQQEDSAVYLCASSFHGDQPQHFGDGTRLSIL.

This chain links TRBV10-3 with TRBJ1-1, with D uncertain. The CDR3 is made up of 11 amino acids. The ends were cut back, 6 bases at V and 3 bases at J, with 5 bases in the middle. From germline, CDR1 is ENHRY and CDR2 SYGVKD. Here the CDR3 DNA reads TGTGCCATCAGGGTTGACACTGAAGCTTTCTTT. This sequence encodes CAIRVDTEAFF.

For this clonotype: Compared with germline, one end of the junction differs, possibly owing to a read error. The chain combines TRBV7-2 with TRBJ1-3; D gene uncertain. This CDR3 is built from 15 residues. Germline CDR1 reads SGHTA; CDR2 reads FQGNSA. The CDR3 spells CDSSLVYYPGNTIYF. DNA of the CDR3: TGTGACAGCAGCTTAGTATACTACCCCGGAAACACCATATATTTT.

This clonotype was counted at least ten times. DNA for the CDR3: TGTGCCAGCAGTGCCGGATCTGCGGGGGCAACCGAAAAACTGTTTTTT. Translation: CASSAGSAGATEKLFF. The chain couples TRBV25-1 to TRBJ1-4; possible D gene TRBD1, 6 bases. The CDR3 extends over 16 amino acids. The ends were cut back, 4 bases at V and 8 bases at J, with 20 bases in the middle. Germline V gives CDR1 MGHDK, CDR2 SYGVNS.

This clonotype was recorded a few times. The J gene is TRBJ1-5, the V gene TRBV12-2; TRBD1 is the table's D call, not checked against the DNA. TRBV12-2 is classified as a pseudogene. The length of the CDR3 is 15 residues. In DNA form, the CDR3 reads TGTGCAAGTCGCTTAGGGACAGGGGGCAATCAGCCCCAGCATTTT. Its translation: CASRLGTGGNQPQHF.

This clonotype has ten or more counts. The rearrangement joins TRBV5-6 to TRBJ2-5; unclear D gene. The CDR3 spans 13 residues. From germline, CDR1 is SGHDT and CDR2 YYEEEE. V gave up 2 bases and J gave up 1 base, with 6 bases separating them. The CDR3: CASSFQPQETQYF. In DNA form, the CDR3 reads TGTGCCAGCAGCTTTCAGCCCCAAGAGACCCAGTACTTC. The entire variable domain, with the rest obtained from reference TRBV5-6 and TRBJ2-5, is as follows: DAGVTQSPTHLIKTRGQQVTLRCSPKSGHDTVSWYQQALGQGPQFIFQYYEEEERQRGNFPDRFSGHQFPNYSSELNVNALLLGDSALYLCASSFQPQETQYFGPGTRLLVL.

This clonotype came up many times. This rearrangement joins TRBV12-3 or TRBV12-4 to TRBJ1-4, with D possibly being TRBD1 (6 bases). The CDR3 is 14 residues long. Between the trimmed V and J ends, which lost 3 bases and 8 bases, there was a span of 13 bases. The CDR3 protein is CASSLVGAGEKLFF. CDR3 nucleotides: TGTGCCAGCAGTTTGGTGGGGGCAGGAGAAAAACTGTTTTTT.

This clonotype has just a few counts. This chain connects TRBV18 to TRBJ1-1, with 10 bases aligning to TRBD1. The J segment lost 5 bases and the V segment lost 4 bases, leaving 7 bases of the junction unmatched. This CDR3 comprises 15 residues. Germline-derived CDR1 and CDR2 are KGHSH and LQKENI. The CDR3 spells CASSRMGTGETEAFF. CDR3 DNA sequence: TGTGCCAGCTCACGCATGGGGACAGGGGAGACTGAAGCTTTCTTT.

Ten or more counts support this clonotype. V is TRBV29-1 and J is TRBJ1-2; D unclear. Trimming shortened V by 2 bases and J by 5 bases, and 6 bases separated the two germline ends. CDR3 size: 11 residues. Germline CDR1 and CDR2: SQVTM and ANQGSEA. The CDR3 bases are TGCAGCGTTGAACAGCTATATGGCTACACCTTC. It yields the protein CSVEQLYGYTF.